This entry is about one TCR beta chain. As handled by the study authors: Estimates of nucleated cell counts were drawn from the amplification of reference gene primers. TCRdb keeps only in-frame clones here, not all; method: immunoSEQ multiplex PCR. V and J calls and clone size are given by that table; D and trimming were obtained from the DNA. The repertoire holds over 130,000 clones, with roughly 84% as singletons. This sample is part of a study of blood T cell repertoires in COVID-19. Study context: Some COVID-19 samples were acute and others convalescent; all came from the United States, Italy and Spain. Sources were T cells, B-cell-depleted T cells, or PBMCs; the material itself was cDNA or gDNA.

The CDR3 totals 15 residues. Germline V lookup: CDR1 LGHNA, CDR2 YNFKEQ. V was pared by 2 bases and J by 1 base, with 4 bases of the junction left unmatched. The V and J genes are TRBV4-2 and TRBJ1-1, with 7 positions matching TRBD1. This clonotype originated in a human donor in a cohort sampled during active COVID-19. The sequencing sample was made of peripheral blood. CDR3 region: CASSQRQGWNTEAFF. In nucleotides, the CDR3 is TGTGCCAGCAGCCAACGACAGGGATGGAACACTGAAGCTTTCTTT.